The source of this TCR beta chain is a study of cytomegalovirus exposure and HLA in healthy donors. Study overall: From donors who were HLA-typed, an early data release held 80 million to 95 million unique TCRs.

Germline loops: CDR1 SNHLY, CDR2 FYNNEI. V lost 5 bases and J lost 5, with 12 bases in between. The CDR3 has 14 amino acids. Study results and limitations: Upon later analysis, TCR association rates were observed to vary by HLA locus, being highest for DRB1 and lowest for HLA-C.

The primer mix had 60 Vbeta and 13 Jbeta primers. Clones were read by immunoSEQ multiplex PCR, and TCRdb kept only the in-frame ones, dropping some. Of 120,000 or so clones in the sample, 7% to 9.5% are singletons; the top ten hold around 6%. Turning to this clone: Its antigen is currently unknown.

The genes are TRBV2 and TRBJ1-4, with D perhaps TRBD1 (5 bases). Sequencing was carried out using PBMCs. The receptor was isolated from a middle-aged woman in good health and CMV-seropositive. The CDR3 here is CASSSETANEKLFF. CDR3 DNA sequence: TGTGCCAGCAGTTCCGAGACAGCAAATGAAAAACTGTTTTTT.